The sequence of this T cell receptor beta chain was determined in a study of blood T cell repertoires in COVID-19. Study as a whole: Both acute and convalescent COVID-19 samples were obtained from the United States, Italy and Spain.

Sequencing used immunoSEQ multiplex PCR; TCRdb keeps in-frame clones, though not all of them. This table has over 350,000 clones, about 89% appearing once. V lost 2 bases and J 3 bases, leaving 7 bases between the germline ends. CDR1 is SNHLY, CDR2 FYNNEI, per germline. This CDR3 is built from 13 residues. The cohort comprised adults aged about 18 to 100 years residing in about two dozen US areas. Assignment of participants to cohorts was predicated upon participant-reported clinical history. It was within 2 weeks before study entry that exposed participants met a COVID-19 case. Sequencing used PBMCs or T cells enriched from blood (not recorded which). The J gene is TRBJ1-2, the V gene TRBV2, with D possibly TRBD1 on 5 matching bases. The clonotype comes from a woman in her thirties or forties who had been exposed to COVID-19. This chain's CDR3 is CASSETRDYGYTF. The CDR3 region has the DNA TGTGCCAGCAGTGAAACCAGGGACTATGGCTACACCTTC.